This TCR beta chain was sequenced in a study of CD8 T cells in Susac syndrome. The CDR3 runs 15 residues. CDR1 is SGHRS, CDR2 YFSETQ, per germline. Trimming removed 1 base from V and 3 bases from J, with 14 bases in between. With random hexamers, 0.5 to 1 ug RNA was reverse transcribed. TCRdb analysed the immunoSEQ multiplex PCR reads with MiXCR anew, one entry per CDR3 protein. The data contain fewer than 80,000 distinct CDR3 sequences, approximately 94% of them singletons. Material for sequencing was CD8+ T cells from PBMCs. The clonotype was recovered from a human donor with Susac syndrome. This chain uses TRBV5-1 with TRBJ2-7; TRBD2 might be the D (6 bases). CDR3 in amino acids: CASSLPEEGYYEQYF. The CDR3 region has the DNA TGCGCCAGCAGCTTGCCCGAGGAGGGCTACTACGAGCAGTACTTC.